What follows describes a single T cell receptor beta chain. This sample stems from a study of cytomegalovirus exposure and HLA in healthy donors. Trimming left V 1 base short and J 2 bases short, with 8 bases between. Germline V gene data show CDR1 as SGHVS and CDR2 as FQNEAQ. The CDR3 has 14 residues. The PCR had 60 Vbeta and 13 Jbeta primers. Data came from immunoSEQ multiplex PCR; TCRdb stores just in-frame clones and leaves some out. The repertoire includes about 61,000 clones, roughly 90% of them detected once, and over 1.2% sits in the top ten. This chain joins TRBV7-8 and TRBJ1-2; D perhaps matches TRBD1 (5 bases). This clonotype was obtained from a man aged 30-40 years in good health and CMV-seropositive. The sequenced sample consisted of PBMCs. This chain's CDR3 is CASSLVPGNYGYTF. The CDR3 DNA is TGTGCCAGCAGCTTAGTACCAGGGAACTATGGCTACACCTTC.